This T cell receptor beta chain was observed in a study of CD8+ T cells in alopecia areata. Study-wide points: Scalp sample data also include resident alphabeta T cells from normal skin.

Points on this clone: The antigen is unknown.

Investigators isolated RNA and reverse transcribed it into cDNA to act as the sequencing template. TCRdb's table, derived via immunoSEQ multiplex PCR, lists solely in-frame clones and lacks some. The sample records 20,000 to 30,000 clones, roughly 52% being singletons. Punch biopsies of lesional scalp, plus peripheral blood, were taken from alopecia areata patients. This CDR3 is 14 amino acids long. The V gene lost 1 base and the J gene lost 0 bases, with 2 bases spanning the gap. Germline V gene sequence: CDR1 SGHRS, CDR2 YFSETQ. The clonotype comes from a human donor with alopecia areata. Sequences were obtained from NKG2D-high CD8+ T cells sorted from blood. The chain carries TRBV5-1 and TRBJ2-6, with D unresolved. CDR3 DNA: TGCGCCAGCAGCTTGTACTCTGGGGCCAACGTCCTGACTTTC. This gives the protein CASSLYSGANVLTF.